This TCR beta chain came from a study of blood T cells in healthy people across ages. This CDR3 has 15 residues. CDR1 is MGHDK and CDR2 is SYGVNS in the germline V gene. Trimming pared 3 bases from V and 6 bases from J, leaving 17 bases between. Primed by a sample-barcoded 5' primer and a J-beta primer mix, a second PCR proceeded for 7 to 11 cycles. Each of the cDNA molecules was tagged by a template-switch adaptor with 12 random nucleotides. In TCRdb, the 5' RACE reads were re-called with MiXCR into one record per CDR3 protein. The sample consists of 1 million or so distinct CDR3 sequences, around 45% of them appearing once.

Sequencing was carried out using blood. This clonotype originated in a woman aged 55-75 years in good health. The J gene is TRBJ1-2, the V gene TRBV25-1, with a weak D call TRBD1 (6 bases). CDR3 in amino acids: CASSDPDRSPHGYTF. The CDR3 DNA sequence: TGTGCCAGCAGTGACCCCGACAGGTCCCCACATGGCTACACCTTC.